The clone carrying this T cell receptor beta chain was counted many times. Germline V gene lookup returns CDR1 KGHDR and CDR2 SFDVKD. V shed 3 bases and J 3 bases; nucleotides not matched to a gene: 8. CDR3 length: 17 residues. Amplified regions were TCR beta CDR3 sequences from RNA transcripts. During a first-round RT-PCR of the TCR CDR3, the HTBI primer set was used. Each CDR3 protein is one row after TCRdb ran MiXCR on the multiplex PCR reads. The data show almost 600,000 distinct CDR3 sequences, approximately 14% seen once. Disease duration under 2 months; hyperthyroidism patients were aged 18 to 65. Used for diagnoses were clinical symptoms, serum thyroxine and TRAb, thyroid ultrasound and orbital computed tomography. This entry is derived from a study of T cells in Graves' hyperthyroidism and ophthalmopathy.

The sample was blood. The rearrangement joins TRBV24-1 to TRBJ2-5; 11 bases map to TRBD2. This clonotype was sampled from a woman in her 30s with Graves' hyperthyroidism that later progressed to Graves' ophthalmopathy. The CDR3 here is CATSDPLTSGAKETQYF. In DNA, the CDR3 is TGTGCCACCAGTGATCCGTTGACTAGCGGGGCAAAAGAGACCCAGTACTTC.